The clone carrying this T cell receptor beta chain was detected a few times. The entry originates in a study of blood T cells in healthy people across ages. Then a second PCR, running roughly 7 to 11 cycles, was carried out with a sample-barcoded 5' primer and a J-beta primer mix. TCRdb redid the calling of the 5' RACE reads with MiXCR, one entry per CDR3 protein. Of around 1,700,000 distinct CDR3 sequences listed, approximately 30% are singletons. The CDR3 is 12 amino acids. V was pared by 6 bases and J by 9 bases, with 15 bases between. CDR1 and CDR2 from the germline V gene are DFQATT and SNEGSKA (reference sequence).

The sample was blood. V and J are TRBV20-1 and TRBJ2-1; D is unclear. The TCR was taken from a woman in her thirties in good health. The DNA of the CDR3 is TGCAGTGCCCCAAATCGGAGAGGTGAGCAGTTCTTC. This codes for CSAPNRRGEQFF.